These 29 T cell receptor beta chains share one sample of origin, sequenced in a study of T-cell reconstitution after alpha-beta-depleted transplantation in children. Unique molecular identifiers were incorporated when the TCRbeta library was constructed. MiXCR, applied by TCRdb to the PCR reads, yields one record per CDR3 protein. The top ten hold approximately 4.1% of the sample, which has over 550,000 distinct CDR3 sequences, about 10% seen once. Sequences were derived from PBMCs from the stem cell graft donor, sampled from the stem cell graft. The receptors stem from a human donor who donated a stem cell graft to a child with acute myeloid leukemia.

This clonotype was counted ten times or more. The CDR3 DNA follows: TGTGCCAGCAGTAACCTTGGGATTTCCACCGGGGAGCTGTTTTTT. Encoded protein: CASSNLGISTGELFF. The genes are TRBV12-3 or TRBV12-4 and TRBJ2-2; D gene ambiguous. The V end was cut by 5 bases, the J end by 4 bases, with 14 bases between. There are 15 residues in the CDR3.

V and J are TRBV14 and TRBJ2-2, with unresolved D. This CDR3 contains 16 residues. CDR1 and CDR2 (germline): SGHDN, FVKESK. The germline V and J ends were trimmed by 2 bases and 0 bases, with 10 bases remaining between them. The CDR3 nucleotides read TGTGCCAGCAGCCAAATTACACTCTCGAACACCGGGGAGCTGTTTTTT. This gives the protein CASSQITLSNTGELFF.

The chain joins TRBV5-1 to TRBJ2-1; 13 bases align to TRBD2. J was trimmed by 8 bases and V by 4 bases; bases with no gene match: 9. The CDR3 covers 16 residues. CDR1 and CDR2 (germline): SGHRS, YFSETQ. CDR3 region: CASSPPGTSGMDEQFF. The CDR3 nucleotides read TGCGCCAGCAGCCCGCCCGGGACTAGCGGGATGGATGAGCAGTTCTTC.

The rearrangement joins TRBV29-1 to TRBJ2-3, with D unresolved. V lost 8 bases and J lost 4, with 13 bases in between. Germline loops: CDR1 SQVTM, CDR2 ANQGSEA. The CDR3 is made up of 12 amino acids. The CDR3 protein is CSILAVADTQYF. CDR3 DNA: TGCAGCATCCTGGCCGTGGCAGATACGCAGTATTTT.

This clonotype was recorded many times. The chain employs TRBV11-2 and TRBJ2-3; 13 bases are shared with TRBD2. Losses at the gene ends were 0 bases for V and 2 bases for J; bases not matched to a gene: 8. The CDR3 spans 19 residues. CDR1 is SGHAT and CDR2 is FQNNGV in the germline V gene. As DNA, the CDR3 is TGTGCCAGCAGCTTAGAGAACAAGGGACTAGCGGGGATCACAGATACGCAGTATTTT. Protein product: CASSLENKGLAGITDTQYF. Full variable domain (outside the CDR3, taken from reference TRBV11-2 and TRBJ2-3): EAGVAQSPRYKIIEKRQSVAFWCNPISGHATLYWYQQILGQGPKLLIQFQNNGVVDDSQLPKDRFSAERLKGVDSTLKIQPAKLEDSAVYLCASSLENKGLAGITDTQYFGPGTRLTVL.

This rearrangement joins TRBV9 to TRBJ1-1; D ambiguous. The CDR3 length is 15 residues. Germline-derived CDR1 and CDR2 are SGDLS and YYNGEE. V lost 3 bases to trimming and J lost 0 bases, with 12 bases between them. CDR3 amino acids: CASSASGNMNTEAFF. The CDR3 coding sequence is TGTGCCAGCAGCGCTTCAGGTAACATGAACACTGAAGCTTTCTTT.

This clonotype showed up just a few times. V and J are TRBV2 and TRBJ1-5; no definite D call. The V end was cut by 3 bases, the J end by 5 bases, with 8 bases between. Germline V lookup: CDR1 SNHLY, CDR2 FYNNEI. The CDR3 sequence is 13 residues long. The CDR3 here is CASSEERDQPQHF. The CDR3 DNA follows: TGTGCCAGCAGTGAGGAAAGGGATCAGCCCCAGCATTTT. Variable domain in full (rest from reference TRBV2 and TRBJ1-5): EPEVTQTPSHQVTQMGQEVILRCVPISNHLYFYWYRQILGQKVEFLVSFYNNEISEKSEIFDDQFSVERPDGSNFTLKIRSTKLEDSAMYFCASSEERDQPQHFGDGTRLSIL.

This clonotype came up many times. The chain uses TRBV4-3 and TRBJ1-2, with TRBD1 matching 9 bases. This CDR3 region has 14 residues. Germline V gives CDR1 LGHNA, CDR2 YSLEER. Germline trimming cut 4 bases from V and 6 bases from J; bases unmatched to any gene: 6. The CDR3 here is CASSPGQGWHGYTF. CDR3 DNA: TGCGCCAGCAGCCCGGGACAGGGTTGGCATGGCTACACCTTC.

This clonotype was counted many times. This sequence joins TRBV11-3 and TRBJ2-1; a possible D gene is TRBD2 (5 bases). The germline V gene has CDR1 SGHNT and CDR2 YENEEA. Trimming took off 2 bases at V and 0 bases at J, with 17 bases between the two ends. CDR3 length: 18 residues. The CDR3 coding sequence is TGTGCCAGCAGCTTAAGAGCCCTAGCCCTAAGCTCCTACAATGAGCAGTTCTTC. This codes for CASSLRALALSSYNEQFF.

This chain connects TRBV5-1 to TRBJ1-1; no clear D. The germline CDR1 and CDR2 sequences are SGHRS and YFSETQ. The CDR3 loop spans 15 amino acids. Deletions cut 2 bases from V and 0 bases from J, with 11 bases between. The CDR3 DNA reads TGCGCCAGCAGCTTAAGCGGGAATGTGAACACTGAAGCTTTCTTT. Translated, it gives CASSLSGNVNTEAFF.

This clonotype was counted only a few times. The CDR3 sequence is CSARGQDLSYGYTF. In nucleotides, the CDR3 is TGCAGTGCTAGGGGGCAGGACCTGAGCTATGGCTACACCTTC. J is TRBJ1-2 and V is TRBV20-1, with D possibly matching TRBD1 (5 bases). Trimming took off 3 bases at V and 4 bases at J, with 15 bases between the two ends. This CDR3 is 14 amino acids long. In germline, CDR1 is DFQATT, CDR2 SNEGSKA (reference sequence).

This clonotype showed up many times. This chain links TRBV12-3 or TRBV12-4 with TRBJ2-2; D gene ambiguous. Trimming stripped 7 bases from V and 14 bases from J, with 20 bases between. This CDR3 contains 13 residues. DNA for the CDR3: TGTGCCAGCACCTCATTTGGACCGAATCTCCTGTTTTTT. Protein: CASTSFGPNLLFF.

The chain combines TRBV6-4 with TRBJ2-6; the D call may be TRBD1 or TRBD2 (5 bases each). V dropped 4 bases and J dropped 4 bases, with 8 bases sitting between them. There are 14 residues in the CDR3. Germline V gene data show CDR1 as MRHNA and CDR2 as SNTAGT. Here the CDR3 reads CASSVGPGANVLTF. CDR3 nucleotide sequence: TGTGCCAGCAGTGTGGGACCCGGGGCCAACGTCCTGACTTTC.

The V call is TRBV4-2, the J call TRBJ2-5; 8 bases fit TRBD1. There are 14 residues in the CDR3. J gave up 4 bases and V 3 bases, and 4 bases lay outside the gene matches. Germline CDR1 and CDR2: LGHNA and YNFKEQ. The CDR3 DNA reads as TGTGCCAGCAGCCACGGACAGGGAATAGAGACCCAGTACTTC. Its translation is CASSHGQGIETQYF.

This clonotype was detected many times. The CDR3 sequence: CASSSAVRNEQFF. For the CDR3, the DNA is TGTGCCAGCAGTTCGGCCGTTCGGAATGAGCAGTTCTTC. The chain couples TRBV7-3 to TRBJ2-1; D call uncertain. Trimming took off 6 bases at V and 7 bases at J, with 13 bases between the two ends. The CDR3 covers 13 residues. Germline values: CDR1 SGHTA, CDR2 FQGTGA.

This clonotype was recorded many times. The V and J genes are TRBV30 and TRBJ2-5; no clear D gene. Germline V gene sequence: CDR1 GTSNPN, CDR2 SVGIG (reference sequence). Trimming took off 0 bases at V and 0 bases at J, with 5 bases between the two ends. CDR3 length: 13 residues. The CDR3 spells CAWSVSDQETQYF. In DNA form, the CDR3 reads TGTGCCTGGAGTGTGTCGGACCAAGAGACCCAGTACTTC.

V and J are TRBV7-2 and TRBJ2-3; a possible D gene is TRBD2 (6 bases). Trimming took off 5 bases at V and 2 bases at J, with 8 bases between the two ends. Germline V gene lookup returns CDR1 SGHTA and CDR2 FQGNSA. CDR3 length equals 13 residues. The CDR3 nucleotides read TGTGCCAGCAGCGGGACTTTCACAGATACGCAGTATTTT. It specifies CASSGTFTDTQYF.

This clonotype has only a few counts. V is TRBV24-1 and J is TRBJ2-3; D is possibly TRBD1 or TRBD2 (5 bases each). The CDR3 runs 16 residues. The V and J ends lost 1 base and 0 bases respectively, with 10 bases between them. In germline, CDR1 is KGHDR, CDR2 SFDVKD. The CDR3 protein is CATSDFTRGSTDTQYF. The CDR3 bases are TGTGCCACCAGTGATTTTACGAGGGGAAGCACAGATACGCAGTATTTT.

The chain links TRBV29-1 to TRBJ1-1, with D possibly being TRBD1 (6 bases). The CDR3 sequence is 14 residues long. Per germline, CDR1 SQVTM and CDR2 ANQGSEA. Trimming stripped 5 bases from V and 1 base from J, with 14 bases between. For the CDR3, the DNA is TGCAGCGTTCCGCGCCTGACAGGGAACACTGAAGCTTTCTTT. Its protein is CSVPRLTGNTEAFF.

This clonotype was counted many times. This chain connects TRBV20-1 to TRBJ2-1; D unclear. V was shortened by 3 bases and J by 2 bases, with 5 bases between the two germline ends. CDR3 size: 12 residues. Germline CDR1 DFQATT, CDR2 SNEGSKA (reference sequence). CDR3 DNA sequence: TGCAGTGCTAGGGACCCCTACAATGAGCAGTTCTTC. Residues: CSARDPYNEQFF.

The rearrangement joins TRBV4-2 to TRBJ2-7; D gene ambiguous. The CDR3 runs to 14 residues. Germline values: CDR1 LGHNA, CDR2 YNFKEQ. The ends were cut back, 0 bases at V and 3 bases at J, with 9 bases in the middle. CDR3 sequence (DNA): TGTGCCAGCAGCCAAGAACGTGGGAACTACGAGCAGTACTTC. It codes for CASSQERGNYEQYF.

The chain links TRBV20-1 to TRBJ2-4; D may be TRBD1 or TRBD2 (5 bases each). Germline V gene data show CDR1 as DFQATT and CDR2 as SNEGSKA (reference sequence). Between the trimmed V and J ends, which lost 5 bases and 2 bases, there was a span of 19 bases. This CDR3 comprises 16 residues. DNA for the CDR3: TGCAGTGCTCCTAAGGGGAGTATAGCGACCAAAAACATTCAGTACTTC. Residues: CSAPKGSIATKNIQYF.

The chain recombines TRBV6-4 with TRBJ2-1; possible D gene TRBD2, 5 bases. Looked up from germline, CDR1 is MRHNA and CDR2 is SNTAGT. The V gene lost 6 bases and the J gene lost 9 bases, with 18 bases spanning the gap. This CDR3 is 14 amino acids long. The CDR3 DNA is TGTGCCAGCAGCCCTAACCCCCTACGGGGTGAGCAGTTCTTC. The encoded protein is CASSPNPLRGEQFF.

The V and J genes are TRBV7-2 and TRBJ2-3, with TRBD1 as a possible D gene (6 bases). V was trimmed by 10 bases and J by 4 bases, leaving 9 bases between them. Germline V gene sequence: CDR1 SGHTA, CDR2 FQGNSA. This CDR3 is 11 amino acids long. The CDR3 DNA reads as TGTGCCACCAGGGGAGCAGATACGCAGTATTTT. Translated: CATRGADTQYF.

The rearrangement uses TRBV3-1 and TRBJ2-1; D not resolved. CDR3 length equals 14 residues. Germline CDR1 is LGHDT and CDR2 is YNNKEL (reference sequence). V was cut by 1 base and J by 7 bases, with 11 bases left in between. The CDR3 protein is CASSQVDGRNEQFF. CDR3 in DNA: TGTGCCAGCAGCCAAGTGGACGGGCGGAATGAGCAGTTCTTC.

The V and J genes are TRBV3-1 and TRBJ1-2; D may be TRBD1 (6 bases). V lost 2 bases, J lost 4 bases, and 14 bases lay in between. Germline V CDR1 and CDR2: LGHDT, YNNKEL (reference sequence). The CDR3 totals 15 residues. The CDR3 DNA is TGTGCCAGCAGCCAACGACCCAGGGGAACCTATGGCTACACCTTC. This gives the protein CASSQRPRGTYGYTF.

V gene TRBV27 combines with J gene TRBJ2-1; 9 bases are a match to TRBD2. V was pared by 6 bases and J by 2 bases, with 8 bases of the junction left unmatched. CDR1 is MNHEY and CDR2 is SMNVEV in the germline V gene (reference sequence). The CDR3 runs to 16 residues. The CDR3 nucleotides are TGTGCCAGCAGCAGACTAGCGGCCAAACCCTACAATGAGCAGTTCTTC. Its translation: CASSRLAAKPYNEQFF.

This clonotype was seen at least ten times. This chain joins TRBV12-3 or TRBV12-4 and TRBJ2-5; 9 positions agree with TRBD1. After removal of 9 bases from V and 5 bases from J, the junction contained 13 bases not matched to a gene. The CDR3 is made up of 15 amino acids. The chain's CDR3 is CASREEGTGYETQYF. The CDR3 coding sequence is TGTGCCAGTCGGGAAGAGGGGACAGGGTACGAGACCCAGTACTTC.

The chain has TRBV6-1 and TRBJ2-1, with TRBD2 matching over 7 bases. CDR3 size: 15 residues. Germline V gives CDR1 MNHNS, CDR2 SASEGT. The junction had 11 bases not matched to a gene; V was cut back by 4 bases and J by 8 bases. The CDR3 loop reads CASSGTSRWTDEQFF. CDR3 DNA: TGTGCCAGCAGTGGGACTAGTAGGTGGACCGATGAGCAGTTCTTC.